What follows are 14 T cell receptor beta chains derived from one specimen sequenced in a study of blood T cells in healthy people across ages. Sample-barcoded 5' priming and a J-beta primer mix drove a second PCR of roughly 6 to 12 cycles. TCRdb independently ran MiXCR on the 5' RACE reads; one entry per CDR3 protein. The top ten clones hold around 14% of a sample with around 1,100,000 distinct CDR3 sequences, 30% to 40% of them seen once. The sequencing input was blood. The receptors were gathered from a man in his late teens or twenties in good health.

This clonotype was seen a handful of times. The chain employs TRBV5-1 and TRBJ1-1; 9 nucleotides match TRBD1. The V gene end was trimmed by 5 bases and the J gene end by 4 bases; junction bases not matched to a gene: 6. CDR1 and CDR2 (germline): SGHRS, YFSETQ. The CDR3 has 14 residues. The CDR3 sequence is CASRTTGGSTEAFF. CDR3 coding DNA: TGCGCCAGCAGAACGACAGGGGGGAGCACTGAAGCTTTCTTT.

With respect to this clonotype: A much larger clone differs by one base, so this may be a read error. The chain employs TRBV7-6 and TRBJ2-4; D may be TRBD2 (5 bases). The J call may be incorrect, as the DNA end agrees better with TRBJ2-5. This CDR3 contains 15 residues. CDR1 SGHVS and CDR2 FNYEAQ come from the germline V gene. The CDR3 DNA reads as TGTGCCAGCGGCTTAGAGGCAGGACTGCAAGAGACCCAGTACTTC. Protein sequence: CASGLEAGLQETQYF.

As concerns this clonotype: One junction end does not reproduce the germline sequence, and a read error may be involved. The CDR3 coding sequence is TGCGCCAGTAGCCAGTTAGGGTCGTATGGCTACACCTTC. Translation gives CASSQLGSYGYTF. V gene TRBV4-3 combines with J gene TRBJ1-2; D gene ambiguous. CDR3 length equals 13 residues. CDR1 is LGHNA, CDR2 YSLEER, per germline.

This clonotype was picked up a small number of times. The rearrangement uses TRBV20-1 and TRBJ1-4, with D uncertain. Trimming removed 0 bases at V and 6 bases at J, with 14 bases between. The CDR3 runs to 15 residues. The germline V gene encodes CDR1 DFQATT and CDR2 SNEGSKA (reference sequence). The DNA for the CDR3 is TGCAGTGCTAGAGATTCGAGCAGAGCGGATGAAAAACTGTTTTTT. It yields the protein CSARDSSRADEKLFF.

This clonotype occurred a few times. The chain carries TRBV10-3 and TRBJ2-1, with TRBD2 identical over 10 bases. The CDR3 runs to 12 residues. V was pared by 10 bases and J by 9 bases, with 6 bases of the junction left unmatched. Germline CDR1 is ENHRY and CDR2 is SYGVKD. As DNA, the CDR3 is TGTGCCACCTCTAGCGGGGGCGGTGAGCAGTTCTTC. It translates to CATSSGGGEQFF.

V and J are TRBV9 and TRBJ1-1; 11 nucleotides align to TRBD1. The CDR3 runs 15 residues. V shed 3 bases and J 7 bases; nucleotides not matched to a gene: 8. Germline V gene sequence: CDR1 SGDLS, CDR2 YYNGEE. Written as DNA, the CDR3 is TGTGCCAGCAGCGCAGAGGACAGGGGGCAGGATGAAGCTTTCTTT. Amino acid sequence: CASSAEDRGQDEAFF.

This clonotype was picked up a small number of times. The chain couples TRBV20-1 to TRBJ2-7; 9 bases match TRBD2. The CDR3 contains 13 residues. Germline CDR1 and CDR2: DFQATT and SNEGSKA (reference sequence). Unmatched junction bases numbered 3, after V lost 4 bases and J lost 2 bases. The CDR3 DNA sequence: TGCAGTGCTACGACTAGCGGTCCCTACGAGCAGTACTTC. It is translated as CSATTSGPYEQYF.

About this clonotype: This may be a read error: a much more frequent sequence differs by one nucleotide. The CDR3 DNA follows: TGCAGCGTTGGTGACAGGGGGCCAAATGAGCAGTACTTC. Its translation is CSVGDRGPNEQYF. The rearrangement links TRBV29-1 to TRBJ2-7, with 10 bases matching TRBD1. Looked up from germline, CDR1 is SQVTM and CDR2 is ANQGSEA. Germline trimming cut 4 bases from V and 7 bases from J; bases unmatched to any gene: 7. The CDR3 is 13 amino acids.

The V call is TRBV29-1, the J call TRBJ1-2; a possible D gene is TRBD1 (5 bases). The CDR3 covers 14 residues. Germline CDR1 SQVTM, CDR2 ANQGSEA. Trimming pared 3 bases from V and 2 bases from J, leaving 13 bases between. The CDR3 loop reads CSVDLGGSNYGYTF. The CDR3 bases are TGCAGCGTTGATCTCGGGGGGTCGAACTATGGCTACACCTTC.

V and J are TRBV6-6 and TRBJ1-5; D is unclear. Trimming shortened V by 8 bases and J by 5 bases, and 19 bases separated the two germline ends. The CDR3 totals 15 residues. Germline loops: CDR1 MNHNY, CDR2 SVGAGI (reference sequence). The CDR3 is CASVDRGSNHQPQHF. DNA of the CDR3: TGTGCCAGCGTCGACCGCGGCAGCAACCATCAGCCCCAGCATTTT.

A few counts support this clonotype. The chain links TRBV27 to TRBJ1-1; D is ambiguous. Germline assignment: CDR1 MNHEY and CDR2 SMNVEV (reference sequence). V was cut by 4 bases and J by 0 bases, with 15 bases left in between. This CDR3 contains 16 residues. The CDR3 nucleotides are TGTGCCAGCAGTTCCGGGCGAGGACTCATGAACACTGAAGCTTTCTTT. This codes for CASSSGRGLMNTEAFF.

This clonotype came up a few times. The genes are TRBV5-1 and TRBJ2-5; D may be TRBD2 (5 bases). The J call may be wrong; the DNA end is better matched by TRBJ2-7. CDR3 size: 14 residues. CDR1 and CDR2 from the germline V gene are SGHRS and YFSETQ. The CDR3 here is CASSLAAGLYEQYF. In nucleotides, the CDR3 is TGCGCCAGCAGCTTGGCGGCAGGACTCTACGAGCAGTACTTC.

The gene calls are TRBV7-2 and TRBJ2-3; 9 bases agree with TRBD1. CDR3 length: 12 residues. The trim removed 5 bases at V and 13 bases at J, leaving 7 bases unmatched. The germline gives CDR1 SGHTA, CDR2 FQGNSA. CDR3 amino acids: CASSPGQGFKYF. CDR3 coding DNA: TGTGCCAGCAGCCCGGGACAGGGATTTAAGTATTTT.

The chain is built from TRBV4-3 and TRBJ2-2, with 7 bases that match TRBD1. The CDR3 has 16 residues. The V gene end was trimmed by 0 bases and the J gene end by 4 bases; junction bases not matched to a gene: 5. Germline CDR1 is LGHNA and CDR2 is YSLEER. The CDR3 here is CASSQDEGGFTGELFF. In DNA form, the CDR3 reads TGCGCCAGCAGCCAAGACGAAGGGGGCTTCACCGGGGAGCTGTTTTTT.